The rows below give T cell receptor beta chains drawn from one sample of a study of CD8 T cells in ankylosing spondylitis. TCRdb analysed the 5' RACE reads with MiXCR anew, one entry per CDR3 protein. The data show around 770,000 distinct CDR3 sequences, roughly 12% seen once. Sample: blood, either unsorted or a sorted T cell fraction (not recorded which). Receptor source: a male donor with ankylosing spondylitis. CDR3s include the opening cysteine and the closing phenylalanine or tryptophan. A D gene is named only where the DNA matches it firmly. The size of a clone is reported for some rows only, either as once, few or many, or as a class for expanded clones.

D: -
V: TRBV14
size: few
J: TRBJ2-1
CDR3: CASSPREGAYPWNEQFF
DNA: TGTGCCAGCAGCCCCCGTGAAGGGGCTTACCCTTGGAATGAGCAGTTCTTC

D: TRBD1
V: TRBV20-1
size: few
J: TRBJ1-1
CDR3: CSADAGGTNTEAFF
DNA: TGCAGTGCTGACGCAGGGGGTACTAACACTGAAGCTTTCTTT

D: -
V: TRBV2
size: -
J: TRBJ1-2
CDR3: CASSVVPGGRYGYTF
DNA: TGTGCCAGCAGTGTAGTCCCCGGGGGCAGATATGGCTACACCTTC

D: TRBD1
V: TRBV4-3
size: few
J: TRBJ2-3
CDR3: CASSDLDGTGVEGASTDTQYF
DNA: TGCGCCAGCAGCGACCTTGACGGGACAGGGGTAGAAGGGGCTAGTACAGATACGCAGTATTTT

D: -
V: TRBV28
size: -
J: TRBJ2-5
CDR3: CASSTGGAGQETQYF
DNA: TGTGCCAGCTCTACGGGGGGCGCGGGCCAAGAGACCCAGTACTTC

D: TRBD2
V: TRBV11-1
size: -
J: TRBJ2-7
CDR3: CASSPFGASGRAVWSYEQYF
DNA: TGTGCCAGCAGCCCCTTCGGGGCTAGCGGGAGGGCCGTCTGGTCCTACGAGCAGTACTTC

D: TRBD1
V: TRBV6-5
size: few
J: TRBJ2-7
CDR3: CASSYSGTGLRYEQYF
DNA: TGTGCCAGCAGTTACTCGGGGACAGGGTTACGGTACGAGCAGTACTTC

D: -
V: TRBV6-1
size: -
J: TRBJ1-5
CDR3: CATSQGGSNQPQHF
DNA: TGTGCCACGAGCCAGGGTGGTAGCAATCAGCCCCAGCATTTT

D: -
V: TRBV30
size: -
J: TRBJ1-5
CDR3: CAWSGGQPQAPYQPQHF
DNA: TGTGCCTGGTCCGGTGGGCAACCTCAGGCCCCTTATCAGCCCCAGCATTTT

D: TRBD1
V: TRBV11-2
size: few
J: TRBJ1-6
CDR3: CASSLEPGGSGSPLHF
DNA: TGTGCCAGCAGCTTAGAACCAGGGGGCAGCGGTTCACCCCTCCACTTT

D: -
V: TRBV12-3/TRBV12-4
size: many
J: TRBJ2-2
CDR3: CASSRRAGELFF
DNA: TGTGCCAGCAGTAGACGTGCCGGGGAGCTGTTTTTT

D: -
V: TRBV7-9
size: few
J: TRBJ1-1
CDR3: CATQPGSLMDTEAFF
DNA: TGTGCCACACAACCAGGGAGCTTAATGGACACTGAAGCTTTCTTT

D: TRBD1
V: TRBV27
size: -
J: TRBJ2-7
CDR3: CAVGMDRGSYEQYF
DNA: TGTGCCGTAGGGATGGACAGGGGTTCTTACGAGCAGTACTTC

D: -
V: TRBV13
size: -
J: TRBJ2-7
CDR3: CASSLGSRDYEQYF
DNA: TGTGCCAGCAGCTTAGGCTCTAGAGACTACGAGCAGTACTTC

D: TRBD2
V: TRBV7-2
size: many
J: TRBJ2-3
CDR3: CASSRKLAGNTDTQYF
DNA: TGTGCCAGCAGCCGGAAACTAGCGGGGAATACAGATACGCAGTATTTT

D: -
V: TRBV29-1
size: many
J: TRBJ2-7
CDR3: CSVVGATYEQYF
DNA: TGCAGCGTTGTAGGGGCGACCTACGAGCAGTACTTC

D: TRBD1
V: TRBV7-2
size: many
J: TRBJ1-5
CDR3: CASSLRQGNQPQHF
DNA: TGTGCCAGCAGCCTCCGACAGGGTAATCAGCCCCAGCATTTT

D: -
V: TRBV7-8
size: few
J: TRBJ1-2
CDR3: CASSSMTPLNGYTF
DNA: TGTGCCAGCAGCTCCATGACACCGTTAAATGGCTACACCTTC

D: TRBD1
V: TRBV4-2
size: few
J: TRBJ1-6
CDR3: CASSPGTASSYNSPLHF
DNA: TGTGCCAGCAGCCCGGGGACAGCGAGCTCCTATAATTCACCCCTCCACTTT

D: TRBD2
V: TRBV20-1
size: few
J: TRBJ2-3
CDR3: CSASGAGGAPDTQYF
DNA: TGCAGTGCTAGTGGAGCGGGGGGGGCTCCAGATACGCAGTATTTT

D: -
V: TRBV6-5
size: -
J: TRBJ2-2
CDR3: CASRERDRDGELFF
DNA: TGTGCCAGCCGAGAAAGGGATCGGGACGGGGAGCTGTTTTTT

D: TRBD1
V: TRBV29-1
size: many
J: TRBJ2-7
CDR3: CSVGGTGRTYEQYF
DNA: TGCAGCGTAGGGGGGACAGGGCGGACCTACGAGCAGTACTTC

D: -
V: TRBV19
size: -
J: TRBJ2-3
CDR3: CASSRGVWESTDTQYF
DNA: TGTGCCAGTAGTAGAGGGGTTTGGGAGTCGACAGATACGCAGTATTTT

D: TRBD1
V: TRBV5-1
size: -
J: TRBJ1-2
CDR3: CASTTTGTGGYTF
DNA: TGCGCCAGCACGACCACCGGGACAGGGGGCTACACCTTC

D: -
V: TRBV29-1
size: many
J: TRBJ2-7
CDR3: CSVEAPGSHIEQYF
DNA: TGCAGCGTTGAGGCCCCGGGCTCGCATATCGAGCAGTACTTC

D: -
V: TRBV10-2
size: many
J: TRBJ2-1
CDR3: CASSESGGWAGRPYNEQFF
DNA: TGCGCCAGCAGTGAGTCCGGGGGATGGGCGGGCCGACCGTACAATGAGCAGTTCTTC

D: -
V: TRBV7-3
size: few
J: TRBJ2-5
CDR3: CASSLSNRETQYF
DNA: TGTGCCAGCAGCTTAAGCAACCGCGAGACCCAGTACTTC

D: -
V: TRBV9
size: -
J: TRBJ1-1
CDR3: CASSKSPFGQNTEAFF
DNA: TGTGCCAGCAGTAAGTCCCCCTTTGGGCAGAACACTGAAGCTTTCTTT

D: -
V: TRBV29-1
size: -
J: TRBJ1-1
CDR3: CSVEIPGPLNTEAFF
DNA: TGCAGCGTTGAGATACCGGGGCCGCTGAACACTGAAGCTTTCTTT

D: -
V: TRBV7-9
size: few
J: TRBJ2-2
CDR3: CASSLAVSPNTGELFF
DNA: TGTGCCAGCAGCTTAGCGGTCAGTCCGAACACCGGGGAGCTGTTTTTT

D: TRBD1
V: TRBV24-1
size: -
J: TRBJ2-3
CDR3: CATSDSGQGADTQYF
DNA: TGTGCCACCAGTGATTCGGGACAGGGTGCAGATACGCAGTATTTT

D: TRBD1
V: TRBV7-8
size: many
J: TRBJ1-4
CDR3: CASSPDRAEKLFF
DNA: TGTGCCAGCAGCCCGGACAGGGCTGAAAAACTGTTTTTT

D: TRBD1
V: TRBV6-5
size: many
J: TRBJ1-3
CDR3: CASSYSGTASGNTIYF
DNA: TGTGCCAGCAGTTACTCTGGGACAGCCTCTGGAAACACCATATATTTT

D: TRBD2
V: TRBV7-3
size: -
J: TRBJ2-3
CDR3: CASSLTWGLAGPTDTQYF
DNA: TGTGCCAGCAGCTTAACTTGGGGACTAGCGGGGCCCACAGATACGCAGTATTTT

D: -
V: TRBV2
size: few
J: TRBJ1-2
CDR3: CASIEGQKLGTF
DNA: TGTGCCAGCATCGAAGGACAGAAGCTCGGAACCTTC

D: -
V: TRBV6-2/TRBV6-3
size: few
J: TRBJ2-3
CDR3: CASSRQGITDTQYF
DNA: TGTGCCAGCAGCCGGCAAGGAATCACAGATACGCAGTATTTT

D: -
V: TRBV4-3
size: few
J: TRBJ1-1
CDR3: CASSSPGDSSMTEAFF
DNA: TGCGCCAGCAGCTCCCCTGGGGATAGCTCAATGACTGAAGCTTTCTTT

D: -
V: TRBV4-1
size: few
J: TRBJ1-4
CDR3: CASSQDTGVRQKLFF
DNA: TGCGCCAGCAGCCAAGATACCGGGGTGCGACAAAAACTGTTTTTT

D: TRBD1
V: TRBV5-1
size: -
J: TRBJ2-5
CDR3: CASSLRDRGFKTQYF
DNA: TGCGCCAGCAGTCTCCGGGACAGGGGTTTCAAGACCCAGTACTTC

D: -
V: TRBV20-1
size: few
J: TRBJ2-7
CDR3: CSARDRVRPNEQYF
DNA: TGCAGTGCTAGAGACAGGGTAAGGCCCAACGAGCAGTACTTC

D: -
V: TRBV20-1
size: -
J: TRBJ2-1
CDR3: CSASNSMEQFF
DNA: TGCAGTGCTTCTAATAGCATGGAGCAGTTCTTC

D: -
V: TRBV29-1
size: -
J: TRBJ2-5
CDR3: CSVEGVGETQYF
DNA: TGCAGCGTCGAGGGGGTCGGGGAGACCCAGTACTTC

D: -
V: TRBV29-1
size: -
J: TRBJ1-1
CDR3: CSVRMDTHTEAFF
DNA: TGCAGCGTGCGTATGGACACCCACACTGAAGCTTTCTTT

D: -
V: TRBV5-1
size: many
J: TRBJ1-1
CDR3: CASSLNSLNTEAFF
DNA: TGTGCCAGCAGCTTGAACAGCCTGAACACTGAAGCTTTCTTT

D: TRBD1
V: TRBV25-1
size: many
J: TRBJ2-5
CDR3: CASVPFKGAGETQYF
DNA: TGTGCCAGCGTTCCGTTCAAGGGGGCCGGAGAGACCCAGTACTTC

D: -
V: TRBV7-6
size: -
J: TRBJ2-4
CDR3: CASSLGPDRAKNIQYF
DNA: TGTGCCAGCAGCTTAGGGCCAGACCGGGCCAAAAACATTCAGTACTTC

D: -
V: TRBV7-2
size: few
J: TRBJ2-7
CDR3: CASSFDRSYYEQYF
DNA: TGTGCCAGCAGCTTCGACAGGAGCTACTACGAGCAGTACTTC

D: TRBD1
V: TRBV7-2
size: -
J: TRBJ2-3
CDR3: CASSQDRVYTQYF
DNA: TGTGCCAGCAGCCAAGACAGGGTGTATACGCAGTATTTT

D: -
V: TRBV5-1
size: few
J: TRBJ1-5
CDR3: CASSLGTRGQPQHF
DNA: TGCGCCAGCAGCTTGGGGACTCGGGGACAGCCCCAGCATTTT

D: -
V: TRBV5-1
size: few
J: TRBJ2-5
CDR3: CASIPYPRETQYF
DNA: TGCGCCAGCATCCCCTACCCACGAGAGACCCAGTACTTC

D: -
V: TRBV6-6
size: -
J: TRBJ1-4
CDR3: CASSHGGEEKLFF
DNA: TGTGCCAGCAGTCACGGGGGGGAGGAAAAACTGTTTTTT

D: -
V: TRBV20-1
size: few
J: TRBJ1-2
CDR3: CSATLALPSYGYTF
DNA: TGCAGTGCTACTCTGGCCCTACCGAGCTATGGCTACACCTTC

D: -
V: TRBV20-1
size: -
J: TRBJ1-1
CDR3: CSARRLLNTEAFF
DNA: TGCAGTGCCCGCCGACTGTTGAACACTGAAGCTTTCTTT

D: -
V: TRBV6-2/TRBV6-3
size: few
J: TRBJ2-6
CDR3: CASKRAASGANVLTF
DNA: TGTGCCAGCAAGAGGGCTGCCTCTGGGGCCAACGTCCTGACTTTC